The next 7 T cell receptor beta chains were all read from a single sample in a study of cytomegalovirus exposure and HLA in healthy donors. The PCR employed 60 Vbeta primers together with 13 Jbeta primers. Method: immunoSEQ multiplex PCR; TCRdb's copy keeps in-frame clones and lacks some. The sample has roughly 120,000 clones, approximately 84% seen once. Sequencing was performed on PBMCs. These receptor sequences come from a man in his forties or fifties in good health and CMV-seronegative.

The V and J genes are TRBV28 and TRBJ1-1, with 7 bases lining up with TRBD1. Trimming took 6 bases from V and 8 from J; bases not matched to a gene: 9. Per the germline V gene, CDR1 is MDHEN and CDR2 is SYDVKM. The CDR3 runs to 13 residues. CDR3 in DNA: TGTGCCAGCAGGGAGACAGGGATCGTCGAAGCTTTCTTT. Its translation is CASRETGIVEAFF.

As for this clone: The identical CDR3 is also encoded by other nucleotide sequences in the sample. Here the CDR3 reads CASSLGLAGGETQYF. In DNA, the CDR3 is TGTGCCAGCAGCTTAGGACTAGCGGGGGGAGAGACCCAGTACTTC. The rearrangement links TRBV7-2 to TRBJ2-5, with TRBD2 matching 13 bases. The CDR3 totals 15 residues. The junction had 0 bases not matched to a gene; V was cut back by 1 base and J by 4 bases. Germline V CDR1 and CDR2: SGHTA, FQGNSA. Supplemented by reference TRBV7-2 and TRBJ2-5, the full variable domain reads GAGVSQSPSNKVTEKGKDVELRCDPISGHTALYWYRQSLGQGLEFLIYFQGNSAPDKSGLPSDRFSAERTGGSVSTLTIQRTQQEDSAVYLCASSLGLAGGETQYFGPGTRLLVL.

V is TRBV5-5 and J is TRBJ1-4; D is unresolved. Trimming removed 6 bases from V and 0 bases from J, with 21 bases in between. The CDR3 spans 18 residues. Per germline, CDR1 SGHKS and CDR2 YYEKEE (reference sequence). The CDR3 protein is CASIGEASSFATNEKLFF. CDR3 DNA sequence: TGTGCCAGCATCGGGGAGGCCAGTTCTTTTGCAACTAATGAAAAACTGTTTTTT.

In its sample, this clone was seen once. This chain uses TRBV9 with TRBJ1-2; perhaps TRBD1 as D (6 bases). This CDR3 has 15 amino acids. Trimming left V 0 bases short and J 4 bases short, with 13 bases between. CDR1 is SGDLS and CDR2 is YYNGEE in the germline V gene. The CDR3, as DNA: TGTGCCAGCAGCGTAGACGGGGGGCGTATCTATGGCTACACCTTC. This translates into CASSVDGGRIYGYTF.

The chain links TRBV7-8 to TRBJ2-7, with D tentatively TRBD2 (6 bases). Germline V gene sequence: CDR1 SGHVS, CDR2 FQNEAQ. Trimming cost V 5 bases and J 6 bases, with 17 bases left between them. The CDR3 contains 14 residues. This CDR3 reads CASSGRRERPEQYF. In DNA, the CDR3 is TGTGCCAGCAGCGGTAGGCGGGAAAGGCCCGAGCAGTACTTC.

The CDR3 here is CASSDQWQVPYNEQFF. CDR3 sequence (DNA): TGTGCCAGCAGTGACCAGTGGCAGGTCCCTTACAATGAGCAGTTCTTC. This chain joins TRBV6-4 and TRBJ2-1; D not resolved. The ends were cut back, 2 bases at V and 4 bases at J, with 15 bases in the middle. CDR1 MRHNA and CDR2 SNTAGT come from the germline V gene. The CDR3 is 16 residues long.

The chain recombines TRBV5-8 with TRBJ2-1, with TRBD1 as a possible D gene (6 bases). This CDR3 has 12 amino acids. Germline CDR1 and CDR2: SGHTS and YDEGEE. Trimming took 1 base from V and 9 from J, leaving 8 bases between them. The CDR3 reads CASSLRGTEQFF. In DNA form, the CDR3 reads TGTGCCAGCAGCTTGAGGGGGACTGAGCAGTTCTTC.